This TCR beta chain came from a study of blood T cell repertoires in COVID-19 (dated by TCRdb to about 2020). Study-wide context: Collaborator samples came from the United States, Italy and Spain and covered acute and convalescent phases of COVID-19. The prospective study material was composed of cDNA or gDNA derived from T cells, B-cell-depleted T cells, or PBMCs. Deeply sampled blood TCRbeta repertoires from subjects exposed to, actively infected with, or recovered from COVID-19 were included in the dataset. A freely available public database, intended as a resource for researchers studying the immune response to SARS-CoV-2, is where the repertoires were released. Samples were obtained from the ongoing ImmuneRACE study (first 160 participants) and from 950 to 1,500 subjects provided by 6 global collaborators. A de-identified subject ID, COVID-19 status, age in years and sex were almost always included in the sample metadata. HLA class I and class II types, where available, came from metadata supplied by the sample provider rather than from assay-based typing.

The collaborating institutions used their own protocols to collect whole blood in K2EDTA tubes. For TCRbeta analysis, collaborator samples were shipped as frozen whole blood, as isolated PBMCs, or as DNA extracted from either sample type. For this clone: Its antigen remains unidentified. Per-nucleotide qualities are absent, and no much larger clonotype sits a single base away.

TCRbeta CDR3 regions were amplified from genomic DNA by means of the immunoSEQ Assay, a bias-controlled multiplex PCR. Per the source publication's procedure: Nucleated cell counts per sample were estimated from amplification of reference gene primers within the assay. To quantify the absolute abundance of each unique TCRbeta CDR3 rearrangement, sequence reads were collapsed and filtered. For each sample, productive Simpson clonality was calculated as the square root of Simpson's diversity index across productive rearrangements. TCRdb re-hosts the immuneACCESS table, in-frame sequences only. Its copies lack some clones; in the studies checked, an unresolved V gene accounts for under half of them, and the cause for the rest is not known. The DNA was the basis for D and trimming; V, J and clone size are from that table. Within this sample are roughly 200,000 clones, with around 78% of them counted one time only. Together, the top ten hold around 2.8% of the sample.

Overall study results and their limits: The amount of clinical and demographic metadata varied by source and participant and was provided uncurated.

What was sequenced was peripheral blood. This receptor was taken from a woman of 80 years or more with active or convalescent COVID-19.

The sequence in DNA is TGTGCCAGCAGCTTCGGAGGGGCGGACACTGAAGCTTTCTTT. The translation is CASSFGGADTEAFF. The chain is made from TRBV5-6 and TRBJ1-1; a tentative D match to TRBD1 spans 5 bases. V is shortened by 2 bases, J by 3 bases, and the region joining them spans 11 bases. The CDR3 measures 14 amino acids from cysteine to phenylalanine. The entry retains the CDR3 DNA only, 42 bases that are in frame from base 1. The CDR1 and CDR2 encoded by the germline V gene are SGHDT and YYEEEE.